Detailed here is one TCR beta chain. Its target is not known. This entry belongs to a study of cytomegalovirus exposure and HLA in healthy donors. V lost 5 bases to trimming and J lost 5 bases; unmatched junction nucleotides: 16. Per germline, CDR1 SGHRS and CDR2 YFSETQ. This CDR3 has 16 residues. PCR involved 60 Vbeta and 13 Jbeta primers. This table comes from immunoSEQ multiplex PCR, and its TCRdb copy is limited to in-frame clones, with some not included. The data contain 130,000 or so clones, roughly 82% of them singletons. Study conclusions and caveats: Earlier analysis looked at TCR beta V segments, and most were productive about 90% or about 30% of the time.

This sequence was found in a woman under 30 in good health and CMV-seropositive. This rearrangement joins TRBV5-1 to TRBJ2-7, with TRBD2 matching 7 bases. The sample consisted of PBMCs. The CDR3 DNA reads TGCGCCAGCAGATCGGACGGGGGGAATTTGGAGGACGAGCAGTACTTC. Translating gives CASRSDGGNLEDEQYF.